The 5 T cell receptor beta chains below all came from one sample that was sequenced in a study of CD8 T cells in Susac syndrome. With random hexamers, 0.5 to 1 ug RNA was reverse transcribed. TCRdb redid the calling of the immunoSEQ multiplex PCR reads with MiXCR, one entry per CDR3 protein. Of about 300,000 distinct CDR3 sequences listed, approximately 81% are singletons. Sequenced: CD8+ T cells from PBMCs. The origin of the receptors is a human donor with multiple sclerosis.

The V gene is TRBV27, the J gene TRBJ1-1; D perhaps matches TRBD1 (5 bases). The V end lost 7 bases, the J end lost 1 base, and 16 bases lay between the germline ends. Germline CDR1 and CDR2: MNHEY and SMNVEV (reference sequence). The CDR3 is 15 residues long. The CDR3 loop reads CASTQWSGGNTEAFF. CDR3 nucleotides: TGTGCCAGCACTCAATGGTCTGGGGGGAACACTGAAGCTTTCTTT.

The V call is TRBV10-3, the J call TRBJ1-3, with 7 bases matching TRBD1. V shed 11 bases, J shed 3 bases, and the junction held 7 bases outside the gene matches. CDR1 is ENHRY, CDR2 SYGVKD, per germline. The CDR3 is 13 amino acids. CDR3 sequence: CAVRGGDGNTIYF. The CDR3 DNA reads as TGTGCCGTCCGAGGGGGCGATGGAAACACCATATATTTT.

This clonotype came up a few times. This chain uses TRBV5-1 with TRBJ1-1; weak D call: TRBD1 (5 bases). CDR3 size: 14 residues. From germline, CDR1 is SGHRS and CDR2 YFSETQ. The V and J ends lost 2 bases and 5 bases respectively, with 13 bases between them. The CDR3: CASSFRGGRTEAFF. CDR3 in DNA: TGCGCCAGCAGCTTTAGGGGAGGGAGAACTGAAGCTTTCTTT. The full variable domain, rest sourced from reference TRBV5-1 and TRBJ1-1, is KAGVTQTPRYLIKTRGQQVTLSCSPISGHRSVSWYQQTPGQGLQFLFEYFSETQRNKGNFPGRFSGRQFSNSRSEMNVSTLELGDSALYLCASSFRGGRTEAFFGQGTRLTVV.

The chain carries TRBV7-6 and TRBJ2-1, with 10 bases matching TRBD2. The CDR3 is 15 amino acids. V dropped 5 bases and J dropped 8; count of bases not matched to a gene: 9. CDR1 SGHVS and CDR2 FNYEAQ come from the germline V gene. CDR3 in amino acids: CASSDLAGVTHEQFF. In nucleotides, the CDR3 is TGTGCCAGCAGCGACCTAGCGGGAGTAACCCATGAGCAGTTCTTC.

CDR3 protein: CAWSPQGSYGYTF. In DNA form, the CDR3 reads TGTGCCTGGAGTCCACAGGGGAGTTATGGCTACACCTTC. The gene calls are TRBV30 and TRBJ1-2, with 7 nucleotides matching TRBD1. The J segment lost 5 bases and the V segment lost 2 bases, leaving 5 bases of the junction unmatched. The CDR3 covers 13 residues. Per germline, CDR1 GTSNPN and CDR2 SVGIG (reference sequence).